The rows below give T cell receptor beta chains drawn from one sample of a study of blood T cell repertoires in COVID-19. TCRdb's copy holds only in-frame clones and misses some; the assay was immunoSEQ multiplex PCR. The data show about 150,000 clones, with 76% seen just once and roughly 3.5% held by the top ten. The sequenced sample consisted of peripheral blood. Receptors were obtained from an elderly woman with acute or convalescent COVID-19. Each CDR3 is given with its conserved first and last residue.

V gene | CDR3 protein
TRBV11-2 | CASSSGTSGGVTQYF
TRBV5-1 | CASSLDSREAYNEQFF
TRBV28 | CASSLLQGGNYGYTF
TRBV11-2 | CASSSLLPGDRGNYGYTF
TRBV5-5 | CASSKNPPETQYF
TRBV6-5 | CASLGRGLPGDTQYF
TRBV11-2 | CASSLDRVTTNSPLHF
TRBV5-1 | CASSLDSQSTDTQYF
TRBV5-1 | CASSMDTAYEQYF
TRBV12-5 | CASGLERGTNTGELFF
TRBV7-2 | CASSPISWQYQETQYF
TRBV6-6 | CASSHTGNNQPQHF
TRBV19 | CASSYPGDPTTNEKLFF
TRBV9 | CASSVGGSDEQFF
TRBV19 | CASTETGTSFNNEQFF
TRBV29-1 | CSVEAGENTEAFF
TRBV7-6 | CASSLAPAANTDTQYF
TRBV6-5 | CASSYGRGRGYTF
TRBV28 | CASTRGAAYNEQFF
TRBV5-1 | CASSLSSSSLNTEAFF
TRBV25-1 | CASSKGQGSSYNSPLHF
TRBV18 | CASSQSGLAGGDTQYF
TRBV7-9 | CASSPRGGGYGYTF
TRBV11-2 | CASSLADGRAFNEQFF
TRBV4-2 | CASSQDGTRGGGELFF
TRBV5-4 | CASSYGGLAGNEQFF
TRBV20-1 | CSAHPGETQYF
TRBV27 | CASSQSGDWSYGYTF
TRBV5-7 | CASSPRGHYEQYF
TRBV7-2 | CASSPGTGRTEAFF
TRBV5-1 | CASSAAGLQGLRAGYTF
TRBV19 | CASSIEWTSGYTDTQYF
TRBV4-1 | CASSQGTSTGLPYEQYF
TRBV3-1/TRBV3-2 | CASSQDGGETEAFF
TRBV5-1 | CASRGTDAGAQYF
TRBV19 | CASSIRIGGGSNQPQHF
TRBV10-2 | CASSVGELNEKLFF
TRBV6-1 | CASSEVRGSNYGYTF
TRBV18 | CASSQDGAKYF
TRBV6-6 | CASSRLLRDTGGETQYF
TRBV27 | CASSSAGSRNTIYF
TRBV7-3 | CASSVNGGAVDTQYF
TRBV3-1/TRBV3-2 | CASSHSVQPVHYGYTF
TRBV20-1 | CSAENREVPYF
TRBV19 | CASSRDRAYEQYF
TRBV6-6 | CASSSQARVGNTIYF
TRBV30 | CAWSVSRTGKGVETQYF
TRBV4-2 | CASSALAGVQETQYF
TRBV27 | CASSLVPPTGNVYEQYF
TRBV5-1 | CASSLGGQSSTDTQYF
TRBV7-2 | CASSDRGAGLAKNIQYF
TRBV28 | CASSPELYEQYF
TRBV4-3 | CASSQAYRNTGELFF
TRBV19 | CASSLLVTGPQPQHF
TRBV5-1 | CASSSGQGNQPQHF
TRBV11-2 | CASSLARGPNEAFF